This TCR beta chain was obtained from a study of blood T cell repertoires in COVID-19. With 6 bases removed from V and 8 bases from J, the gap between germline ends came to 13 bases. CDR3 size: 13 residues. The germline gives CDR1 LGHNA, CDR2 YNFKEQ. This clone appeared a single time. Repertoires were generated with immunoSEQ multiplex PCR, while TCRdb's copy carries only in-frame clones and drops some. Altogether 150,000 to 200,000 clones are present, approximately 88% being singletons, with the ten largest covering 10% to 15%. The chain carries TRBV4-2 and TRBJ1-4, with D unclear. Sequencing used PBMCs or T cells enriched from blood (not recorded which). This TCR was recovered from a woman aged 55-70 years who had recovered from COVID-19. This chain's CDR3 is CASRPPSREKLFF. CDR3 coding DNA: TGTGCCAGCAGGCCCCCATCACGGGAAAAACTGTTTTTT.